This T cell receptor (beta chain) was observed in a study of shared clonotypes between healthy human individuals. Study-level background: Samples came from two female and a few male donors aged 18 to 49.

Sequencing was performed with immunoSEQ multiplex PCR; in TCRdb, only in-frame clones are kept and a portion is missing. The sample holds about 2.3 million clones, 92% seen once. The trim removed 2 bases at V and 4 bases at J, leaving 5 bases unmatched. The germline CDR1 and CDR2 sequences are SGDLS and YYNGEE. The CDR3 spans 14 residues. The rearrangement uses TRBV9 and TRBJ2-5; 7 nucleotides align to TRBD1. The receptor comes from a man in his late teens or twenties in good health. Some clones in this sample may be carry-over from other donors' samples. Sequencing used naive CD4+ T cells from PBMCs. Noted subset: CD45RA+ positively selected. The CDR3 protein is CASSVTQGRETQYF. The CDR3 coding sequence is TGTGCCAGCAGCGTGACACAGGGGAGAGAGACCCAGTACTTC.